These 27 T cell receptor beta chains came from one sample sequenced in a study of T cells after posttransplantation cyclophosphamide. A marrow graft followed busulfan-fludarabine conditioning, with cyclophosphamide on days +3 and +4. Profiling relied on immunoSEQ multiplex PCR, and the TCRdb table lists in-frame clones only, not all of them. Of about 5,000 clones in the sample, roughly 75% were seen once. The sample here was PBMCs, taken after allogeneic stem cell transplant with posttransplant cyclophosphamide. The receptor source for this set is a male patient aged 55 to 70 who received an allogeneic stem cell transplant from an unrelated donor, was CMV-positive, and had no GVHD. Some T cells may trace back to the graft donor.

DNA of the CDR3: TGTGCCATCAGTGAGTCGAGCGGGAGAACAGATACGCAGTATTTT. It translates to CAISESSGRTDTQYF. J is TRBJ2-3 and V is TRBV10-3; 8 bases map to TRBD2. This CDR3 comprises 15 residues. The germline gives CDR1 ENHRY, CDR2 SYGVKD. With 0 bases clipped from V and 3 bases from J, the junction kept 2 bases outside the gene matches.

This sequence joins TRBV15 and TRBJ2-3; 7 bases agree with TRBD2. Trimming cost V 3 bases and J 5 bases; bases outside gene matches: 11. Per germline, CDR1 LNHNV and CDR2 YYDKDF (reference sequence). The CDR3 totals 16 residues. The CDR3 is CATSSRSSGAGDTQYF. The CDR3 region has the DNA TGTGCCACCAGCAGCCGTTCTAGCGGTGCGGGAGATACGCAGTATTTT.

In nucleotides, the CDR3 is TGTGCCAGCAGCTTGGCAAAGACAGCCGGGGAGCTGTTTTTT. Translation gives CASSLAKTAGELFF. The chain recombines TRBV7-9 with TRBJ2-2, with D perhaps TRBD1 (5 bases). Germline-derived CDR1 and CDR2 are SEHNR and FQNEAQ (reference sequence). The CDR3 is 14 amino acids. Trimming took 3 bases from V and 6 from J, leaving 11 bases between them.

CDR3 DNA: TGTGCCAGCAGCCAAGCCCCGTGGCCTAGACAGGGGATCACAGATACGCAGTATTTT. It is translated as CASSQAPWPRQGITDTQYF. The rearrangement joins TRBV14 to TRBJ2-3; 8 bases match TRBD1. The CDR3 has 19 amino acids. The germline CDR1 and CDR2 sequences are SGHDN and FVKESK. V lost 1 base to trimming and J lost 2 bases; unmatched junction nucleotides: 14.

V and J are TRBV27 and TRBJ2-7; 7 bases agree with TRBD1. This CDR3 comprises 15 residues. V lost 6 bases to trimming and J lost 9 bases; unmatched junction nucleotides: 17. The germline CDR1 and CDR2 sequences are MNHEY and SMNVEV (reference sequence). This CDR3 is CASRPNRDSILRQYF. CDR3 DNA: TGTGCCAGCAGGCCGAACCGGGACAGCATTCTTAGGCAGTACTTC.

The count of this clone is one. The chain carries TRBV7-2 and TRBJ2-1, with 8 bases lining up with TRBD2. This CDR3 is 15 amino acids long. Trimming removed 3 bases from V and 8 bases from J; junction bases left unmatched: 9. In germline, CDR1 is SGHTA, CDR2 FQGNSA. In DNA, the CDR3 is TGTGCCAGCAGCTTCGCTGTTCTAGCGGGCGATGAGCAGTTCTTC. Its protein is CASSFAVLAGDEQFF. The whole variable domain, filled in from reference TRBV7-2 and TRBJ2-1, reads GAGVSQSPSNKVTEKGKDVELRCDPISGHTALYWYRQSLGQGLEFLIYFQGNSAPDKSGLPSDRFSAERTGGSVSTLTIQRTQQEDSAVYLCASSFAVLAGDEQFFGPGTRLTVL.

The rearrangement links TRBV29-1 to TRBJ1-2, with D possibly TRBD1 on 5 matching bases. V gave up 6 bases and J gave up 3 bases, with 14 bases separating them. The length of the CDR3 is 13 residues. From germline, CDR1 is SQVTM and CDR2 ANQGSEA. The CDR3 sequence is CSVTSQGDYGYTF. For the CDR3, the DNA is TGCAGCGTCACCTCTCAGGGTGACTATGGCTACACCTTC.

The chain carries TRBV6-1 and TRBJ2-3, with 7 bases fitting TRBD2. With 1 base clipped from V and 4 bases from J, the junction kept 8 bases outside the gene matches. The CDR3 extends over 16 amino acids. The germline V gene encodes CDR1 MNHNS and CDR2 SASEGT. CDR3 sequence (DNA): TGTGCCAGCAGTGAAGGGGTAGCGGGCAAATCAGATACGCAGTATTTT. This codes for CASSEGVAGKSDTQYF.

The chain links TRBV2 to TRBJ2-7; 7 bases are a match to TRBD1. Trimming at V came to 6 bases and at J to 2 bases, leaving 7 bases not matched to a gene. The germline gives CDR1 SNHLY, CDR2 FYNNEI. CDR3 length: 14 residues. CDR3 sequence (DNA): TGTGCCAGCAGGAGTCGGCAGGGGGCCTACGAGCAGTACTTC. Protein sequence: CASRSRQGAYEQYF.

The V gene is TRBV30, the J gene TRBJ1-5; 7 positions match TRBD1. Germline lookup yields CDR1 GTSNPN and CDR2 SVGIG (reference sequence). V shed 2 bases and J 5 bases; nucleotides not matched to a gene: 3. The CDR3 is 13 residues long. CDR3 sequence (DNA): TGTGCCTGGAGTTCAGGGGGTTATCAGCCCCAGCATTTT. This encodes CAWSSGGYQPQHF.

The chain employs TRBV9 and TRBJ2-1; the D gene is possibly TRBD2 (6 bases). The CDR3 has 15 amino acids. Trimming took 0 bases from V and 5 from J, leaving 12 bases between them. Germline-derived CDR1 and CDR2 are SGDLS and YYNGEE. The CDR3 is CASSVDLASNNEQFF. The CDR3 region has the DNA TGTGCCAGCAGCGTAGATCTAGCGAGCAACAATGAGCAGTTCTTC.

V gene TRBV28 combines with J gene TRBJ2-5, with D possibly matching TRBD1 (6 bases). The J call is doubtful: the DNA matches TRBJ2-7 better. The CDR3 runs 14 residues. Germline CDR1 MDHEN, CDR2 SYDVKM. The CDR3 loop is CASGERQARYEQYF. CDR3 coding DNA: TGTGCCAGCGGGGAGAGACAGGCACGATACGAGCAGTACTTC.

This clone has more than one count but fewer than ten. The rearrangement uses TRBV6-5 and TRBJ1-1; perhaps TRBD1 as D (6 bases). This CDR3 comprises 15 residues. The germline gives CDR1 MNHEY, CDR2 SVGAGI. V lost 2 bases to trimming and J lost 1 base, with 11 bases between them. The CDR3 DNA sequence: TGTGCCAGCAGTTACCGCGACAGGACGAACACTGAAGCTTTCTTT. Its protein is CASSYRDRTNTEAFF.

A few counts support this clone. The CDR3 does not end in the conserved phenylalanine or tryptophan, so this is likely a read error. No DNA is shown, since the ends of the CDR3 on it are uncertain; the CDR3 is the one TCRdb lists. V and J are TRBV21-1 and TRBJ2-7; the table's D call of TRBD2 was not tested on the DNA. TRBV21-1 has pseudogene status. The CDR3 is 9 amino acids long, termini counted. CDR3 region: CASSPSAPS.

The chain carries TRBV23-1 and TRBJ2-7, with 9 bases fitting TRBD1. TRBV23-1 is designated an ORF whose function remains uncertain. The CDR3 has 16 residues. The V segment lost 5 bases and the J segment 3 bases; nucleotides outside the gene matches: 11. The CDR3 coding sequence is TGCGCCAGCAGTACCACCAGGGACAGGGACAACTACGAGCAGTACTTC. The encoded protein is CASSTTRDRDNYEQYF.

V and J are TRBV18 and TRBJ1-5; D is unresolved. CDR3 length: 13 residues. V was pared by 5 bases and J by 1 base, with 6 bases between. Germline loops: CDR1 KGHSH, CDR2 LQKENI. CDR3 region: CASSTGSNQPQHF. CDR3 bases: TGTGCCAGCTCAACGGGGAGCAATCAGCCCCAGCATTTT.

The chain has TRBV7-6 and TRBJ1-1; D is unresolved. The CDR3 consists of 13 residues. The germline gives CDR1 SGHVS, CDR2 FNYEAQ. Trimming removed 5 bases at V and 3 bases at J, with 10 bases between. CDR3 sequence: CASSPRLDTEAFF. CDR3 bases: TGTGCCAGCAGCCCGAGACTGGACACTGAAGCTTTCTTT.

The J gene is TRBJ1-2, the V gene TRBV29-1; no definite D call. Trimming left V 6 bases short and J 0 bases short, with 5 bases between. Germline values: CDR1 SQVTM, CDR2 ANQGSEA. The CDR3 sequence is 11 residues long. The CDR3 spells CSVEANYGYTF. CDR3 DNA sequence: TGCAGCGTCGAGGCTAACTATGGCTACACCTTC.

V is TRBV4-2 and J is TRBJ2-4; 9 nucleotides agree with TRBD2. Germline loops: CDR1 LGHNA, CDR2 YNFKEQ. This CDR3 contains 18 residues. V was clipped by 1 base and J by 0 bases; unmatched bases: 7. CDR3 sequence: CASSQGLAVTLAKNIQYF. The DNA of the CDR3 is TGTGCCAGCAGCCAAGGACTAGCGGTTACTTTAGCCAAAAACATTCAGTACTTC.

The chain combines TRBV7-9 with TRBJ1-4; TRBD1 matches 11 bases. From germline, CDR1 is SEHNR and CDR2 FQNEAQ (reference sequence). J gave up 7 bases and V 5 bases, and 3 bases lay outside the gene matches. The CDR3 totals 14 residues. The CDR3 spells CASSPGTGGEKLFF. The DNA for the CDR3 is TGTGCCAGCAGCCCCGGGACAGGGGGTGAAAAACTGTTTTTT.

This clone was seen only once. This chain's CDR3 is CASSKKWPGNPRETQYF. The CDR3, as DNA: TGTGCCAGCAGCAAAAAGTGGCCAGGCAACCCCCGGGAGACCCAGTACTTC. The chain carries TRBV21-1 and TRBJ2-5; TRBD1 reflects the table's D call only, with no check against the DNA. TRBV21-1 is a documented pseudogene. CDR3 length: 17 amino acids.

This clone was counted a single time. The J gene is TRBJ1-1, the V gene TRBV4-2; TRBD1 is a possible D gene (5 bases). The CDR3 length is 16 residues. Germline loops: CDR1 LGHNA, CDR2 YNFKEQ. Trimming left V 3 bases short and J 2 bases short, with 16 bases between. The CDR3, as DNA: TGTGCCAGCAGCCACTTTTTCGAACAGGAAAACACTGAAGCTTTCTTT. This sequence encodes CASSHFFEQENTEAFF.

This clone is labeled large. The chain is built from TRBV28 and TRBJ1-3; 8 bases match TRBD1. The germline V gene has CDR1 MDHEN and CDR2 SYDVKM. CDR3 size: 14 residues. V was pared by 5 bases and J by 5 bases, with 5 bases of the junction left unmatched. Here the CDR3 reads CASSRAGGRNTIYF. The DNA of the CDR3 is TGTGCCAGCAGTCGAGCAGGGGGCCGAAACACCATATATTTT.

The rearrangement links TRBV11-2 to TRBJ2-3, with 8 positions matching TRBD2. The CDR3 covers 15 residues. Germline CDR1 reads SGHAT; CDR2 reads FQNNGV. The V gene end was trimmed by 1 base and the J gene end by 6 bases; junction bases not matched to a gene: 6. CDR3 sequence: CASSLVGAGGDTQYF. As DNA, the CDR3 is TGTGCCAGCAGCTTAGTCGGGGCGGGGGGCGATACGCAGTATTTT.

The V gene is TRBV21-1, the J gene TRBJ1-1; the table's TRBD1 call for D was not verified on the DNA. TRBV21-1 is recorded as a pseudogene. CDR3 size: 16 residues. The CDR3 region is CASSTRGPGGCTEAFF. In DNA, the CDR3 is TGTGCCAGCAGCACGAGGGGGCCAGGTGGGTGTACTGAAGCTTTCTTT.

The J gene is TRBJ2-3, the V gene TRBV29-1; TRBD1 is a possible D gene (6 bases). CDR1 and CDR2 (germline): SQVTM, ANQGSEA. With 7 bases removed from V and 2 bases from J, the gap between germline ends came to 19 bases. The CDR3 is 15 amino acids. CDR3 residues: CSAGGQGSFTDTQYF. Written as DNA, the CDR3 is TGCAGCGCTGGGGGCCAGGGGAGTTTCACAGATACGCAGTATTTT.

This CDR3 reads CASSRTSYGIQYF. CDR3 DNA sequence: TGTGCCAGCAGCCGGACTAGCTACGGCATTCAGTACTTC. The chain has TRBV5-8 and TRBJ2-4; 8 bases line up with TRBD2. J gave up 9 bases and V 4 bases, and 6 bases lay outside the gene matches. The CDR3 loop spans 13 amino acids. Germline V gene sequence: CDR1 SGHTS, CDR2 YDEGEE. Complete variable domain (other parts from reference TRBV5-8 and TRBJ2-4): EAGVTQSPTHLIKTRGQQATLRCSPISGHTSVYWYQQALGLGLQFLLWYDEGEERNRGNFPPRFSGRQFPNYSSELNVNALELEDSALYLCASSRTSYGIQYFGAGTRLSVL.